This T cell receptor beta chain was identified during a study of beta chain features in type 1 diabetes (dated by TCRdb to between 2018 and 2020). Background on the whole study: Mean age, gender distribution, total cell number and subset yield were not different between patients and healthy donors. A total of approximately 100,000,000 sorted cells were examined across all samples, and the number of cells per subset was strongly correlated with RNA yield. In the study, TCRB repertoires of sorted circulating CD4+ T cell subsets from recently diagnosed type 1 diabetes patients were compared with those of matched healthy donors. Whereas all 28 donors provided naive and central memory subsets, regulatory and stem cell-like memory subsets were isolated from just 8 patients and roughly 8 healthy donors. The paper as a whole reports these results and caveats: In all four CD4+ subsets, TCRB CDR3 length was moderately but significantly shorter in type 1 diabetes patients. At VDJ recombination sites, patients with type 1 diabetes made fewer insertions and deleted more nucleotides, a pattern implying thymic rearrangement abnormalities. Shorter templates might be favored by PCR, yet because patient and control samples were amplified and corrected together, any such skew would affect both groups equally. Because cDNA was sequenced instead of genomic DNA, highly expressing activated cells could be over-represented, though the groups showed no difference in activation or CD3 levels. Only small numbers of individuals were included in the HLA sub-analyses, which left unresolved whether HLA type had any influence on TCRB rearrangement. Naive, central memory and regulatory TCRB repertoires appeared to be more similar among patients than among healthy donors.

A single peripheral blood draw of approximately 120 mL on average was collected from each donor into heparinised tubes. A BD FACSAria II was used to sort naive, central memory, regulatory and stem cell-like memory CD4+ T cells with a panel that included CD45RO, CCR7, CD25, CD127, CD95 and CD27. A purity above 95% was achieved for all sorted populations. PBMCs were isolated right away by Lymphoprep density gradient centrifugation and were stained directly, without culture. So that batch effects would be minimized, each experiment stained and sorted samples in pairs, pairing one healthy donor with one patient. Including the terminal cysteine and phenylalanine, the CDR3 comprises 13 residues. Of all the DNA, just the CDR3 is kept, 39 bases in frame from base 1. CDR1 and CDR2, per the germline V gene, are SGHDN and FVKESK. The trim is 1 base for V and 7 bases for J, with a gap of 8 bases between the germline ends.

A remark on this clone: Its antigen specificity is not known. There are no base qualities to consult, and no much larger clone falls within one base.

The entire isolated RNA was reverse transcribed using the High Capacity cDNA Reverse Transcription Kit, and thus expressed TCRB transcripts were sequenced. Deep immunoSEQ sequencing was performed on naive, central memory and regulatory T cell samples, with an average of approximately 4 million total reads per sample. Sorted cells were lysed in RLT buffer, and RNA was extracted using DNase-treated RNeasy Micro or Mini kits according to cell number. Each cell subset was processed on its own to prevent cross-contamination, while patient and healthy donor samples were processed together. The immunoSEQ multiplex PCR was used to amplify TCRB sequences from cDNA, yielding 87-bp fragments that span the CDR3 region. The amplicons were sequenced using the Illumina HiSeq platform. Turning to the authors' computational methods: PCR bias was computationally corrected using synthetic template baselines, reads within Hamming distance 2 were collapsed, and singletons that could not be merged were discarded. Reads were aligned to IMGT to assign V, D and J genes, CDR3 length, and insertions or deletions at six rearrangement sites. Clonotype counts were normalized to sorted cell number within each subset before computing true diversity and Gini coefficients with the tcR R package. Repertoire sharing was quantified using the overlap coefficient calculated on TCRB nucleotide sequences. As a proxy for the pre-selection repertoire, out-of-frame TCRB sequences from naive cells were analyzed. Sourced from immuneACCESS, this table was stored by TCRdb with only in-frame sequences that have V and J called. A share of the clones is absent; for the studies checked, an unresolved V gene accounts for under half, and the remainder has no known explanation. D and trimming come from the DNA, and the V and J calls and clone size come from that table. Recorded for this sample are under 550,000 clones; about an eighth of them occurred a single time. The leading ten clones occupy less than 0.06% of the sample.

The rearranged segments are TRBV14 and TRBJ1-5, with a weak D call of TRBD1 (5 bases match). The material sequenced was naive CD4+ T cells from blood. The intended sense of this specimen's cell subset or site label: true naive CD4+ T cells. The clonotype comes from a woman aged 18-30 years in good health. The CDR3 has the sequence CASSQGTSQPQHF. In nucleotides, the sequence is TGTGCCAGCAGCCAAGGGACATCCCAGCCCCAGCATTTT.